The source of this T cell receptor (beta chain) is a study of tumor-infiltrating lymphocytes in primary liver carcinoma. General study results and limits: Top clones occupying all five tumor regions numbered only about 7-24%.

The study co-extracted DNA and RNA from 20-30 mg of unsorted bulk tissue. This CDR3 comprises 12 residues. As regards this clonotype: What it recognizes is unknown. The junction departs from the called germline gene at one end, perhaps through a read error.

From 500 to 600 ng of total RNA, TCR beta-specific cDNA was reverse-transcribed using a constant-region primer. Libraries for TCR beta were built through three nested multiplex PCR rounds, which together made up a slightly modified ARM-PCR procedure. It was with TRBV1-TRBV30 forward primers and a C-beta reverse primer that the first two PCR rounds were run, at around 10 cycles each. TCRdb analysed the multiplex PCR reads with MiXCR anew, one entry per CDR3 protein. The table includes over 45,000 distinct CDR3 sequences, about three quarters detected once. Sequenced material: liver tumor tissue from sampling region 5. This sample's subset: tumor region T5, tumor centre. The rearrangement uses TRBV12-3 or TRBV12-4 and TRBJ2-7; a possible D gene is TRBD2 (5 bases). This sequence originates from a man aged 40-55 years with primary liver carcinoma and hepatitis B virus infection. CDR3 residues: CTSSLREYEQYF. DNA for the CDR3: TGTACCAGCAGTCTACGGGAATACGAGCAGTACTTC.